These 10 T cell receptor beta chains share one sample of origin, sequenced in a study of neurological immune-mediated disorders. As for time point: longitudinal time-point 2. TCRdb recomputed calls from the 5' RACE reads with MiXCR, one row per CDR3 protein. In the table there are about 60,000 distinct CDR3 sequences, 8.5% to 10% of which are singletons. Sequenced sample: PBMCs. The receptors originated from a young man in good health.

This clonotype showed up many times. The chain couples TRBV6-5 to TRBJ2-7; D gene uncertain. The CDR3 sequence is 11 residues long. The V end was cut by 5 bases, the J end by 4 bases, with 6 bases between. CDR1 and CDR2 from the germline V gene are MNHEY and SVGAGI. Here the CDR3 reads CASSAKYEQYF. The DNA of the CDR3 is TGTGCCAGCAGTGCTAAATACGAGCAGTACTTC.

CDR3 in amino acids: CASSEEQGSYEQYF. The DNA of the CDR3 is TGTGCCAGCAGTGAGGAGCAGGGAAGCTACGAGCAGTACTTC. The genes are TRBV6-1 and TRBJ2-7, with D possibly matching TRBD1 (5 bases). Germline V CDR1 and CDR2: MNHNS, SASEGT. Trimming pared 3 bases from V and 3 bases from J, leaving 12 bases between. The CDR3 is 14 residues long.

In this sample, this clonotype turned up many times. V and J are TRBV14 and TRBJ2-1, with TRBD2 identical over 7 bases. This CDR3 region has 17 residues. With 4 bases clipped from V and 2 bases from J, the junction kept 11 bases outside the gene matches. Per the germline V gene, CDR1 is SGHDN and CDR2 is FVKESK. CDR3 sequence: CASSLLVGAGPYNEQFF. The DNA for the CDR3 is TGTGCCAGCAGCCTCCTCGTCGGAGCGGGGCCCTACAATGAGCAGTTCTTC.

This clonotype was counted ten times or more. V and J are TRBV20-1 and TRBJ2-1, with TRBD2 identical over 8 bases. Germline V gene lookup returns CDR1 DFQATT and CDR2 SNEGSKA (reference sequence). The ends lost 4 bases at V and 2 bases at J; junction bases unmatched: 4. The CDR3 extends over 14 amino acids. CDR3 bases: TGCAGTGCTACAAGACTAGCGACCTACAATGAGCAGTTCTTC. Protein sequence: CSATRLATYNEQFF.

This clonotype was recorded at least ten times. The chain uses TRBV12-3 or TRBV12-4 and TRBJ2-1; D gene ambiguous. The V end lost 3 bases, the J end lost 1 base, and 7 bases lay between the germline ends. This CDR3 contains 14 residues. The CDR3 reads CASSFRSSYNEQFF. The CDR3 nucleotides are TGTGCCAGCAGTTTCAGGTCTTCCTACAATGAGCAGTTCTTC.

This clonotype was seen many times. This chain joins TRBV2 and TRBJ2-5; D might be TRBD1 (5 bases). CDR3 size: 15 residues. Germline assignment: CDR1 SNHLY and CDR2 FYNNEI. Trimming removed 0 bases at V and 4 bases at J, with 12 bases between. DNA for the CDR3: TGTGCCAGCAGTGAAGCGCTTAGGACAACAGAGACCCAGTACTTC. Encoded protein: CASSEALRTTETQYF.

This clonotype showed up many times. The V and J genes are TRBV18 and TRBJ2-6; D is undetermined. The V and J ends lost 1 base and 7 bases respectively, with 11 bases between them. The germline V gene encodes CDR1 KGHSH and CDR2 LQKENI. The CDR3 spans 15 residues. This chain's CDR3 is CASSPRSVEANVLTF. The CDR3 bases are TGTGCCAGCTCACCACGGTCAGTAGAAGCCAACGTCCTGACTTTC.

The chain links TRBV7-8 to TRBJ2-7, with D perhaps TRBD2 (5 bases). Trimming cost V 1 base and J 7 bases, with 20 bases left between them. Germline V gene lookup returns CDR1 SGHVS and CDR2 FQNEAQ. The CDR3 has 16 residues. The CDR3 loop is CASSLGAGVVLREQYF. CDR3 sequence (DNA): TGTGCCAGCAGCTTAGGTGCGGGCGTGGTGTTGAGGGAGCAGTACTTC.

In the case of this clonotype: A single base separates this from a much larger clone, so it may be a read error. The chain uses TRBV7-3 and TRBJ2-1; D is unclear. CDR3 length: 12 amino acids. Trimming shortened V by 1 base and J by 9 bases, and 7 bases separated the two germline ends. Germline assignment: CDR1 SGHTA and CDR2 FQGTGA. This CDR3 is CASSLKESEQFF. CDR3 nucleotide sequence: TGTGCCAGCAGCTTAAAAGAATCTGAGCAGTTCTTC.

In this sample, this clonotype turned up many times. The chain is built from TRBV7-9 and TRBJ1-3; D remains unclear. Trimming pared 6 bases from V and 0 bases from J, leaving 18 bases between. Per germline, CDR1 SEHNR and CDR2 FQNEAQ (reference sequence). The CDR3 totals 17 residues. CDR3 nucleotides: TGTGCCAGCAGTCAAGCAGTTGGAGTCCTCTCTGGAAACACCATATATTTT. Translated, it gives CASSQAVGVLSGNTIYF. Based on the CDR3 plus reference TRBV7-9 and TRBJ1-3, the full variable domain is DTGVSQNPRHKITKRGQNVTFRCDPISEHNRLYWYRQTLGQGPEFLTYFQNEAQLEKSRLLSDRFSAERPKGSFSTLEIQRTEQGDSAMYLCASSQAVGVLSGNTIYFGEGSWLTVV.